These 27 T cell receptor beta chains came from one sample sequenced in a study of T-cell memory formation after mild COVID-19. MiXCR, applied by TCRdb to the 5' RACE reads, yields one record per CDR3 protein. The sample shows approximately 200,000 distinct CDR3 sequences, more than 15% of them seen only once. The sample was PBMCs or a T cell subset sorted from them (not recorded which). Receptors were obtained from an adult woman who had mild COVID-19 (a few samples of this study predate the infection). Cell type and time point are not known.

The chain carries TRBV12-3 or TRBV12-4 and TRBJ2-7; no reliable D call. This CDR3 contains 14 residues. With 0 bases removed from V and 1 base from J, the gap between germline ends came to 7 bases. Written as DNA, the CDR3 is TGTGCCAGCAGTTTAGCGTACCGATCCTACGAGCAGTACTTC. It encodes CASSLAYRSYEQYF.

This clonotype was counted between two and nine times. The J gene is TRBJ1-5, the V gene TRBV6-6; TRBD1 matches 7 bases. The junction had 10 bases not matched to a gene; V was cut back by 5 bases and J by 0 bases. This CDR3 is built from 17 residues. Looked up from germline, CDR1 is MNHNY and CDR2 is SVGAGI (reference sequence). The CDR3: CASSAGGTAYSNQPQHF. In nucleotides, the CDR3 is TGTGCCAGCAGTGCCGGAGGGACAGCGTATAGCAATCAGCCCCAGCATTTT.

This clonotype was detected a few times. V and J are TRBV7-3 and TRBJ1-1; no firm D call. Looked up from germline, CDR1 is SGHTA and CDR2 is FQGTGA. The CDR3 sequence is 13 residues long. V shed 0 bases and J shed 4 bases, with 6 bases lying between them. This chain's CDR3 is CASSLTQSTEAFF. As DNA, the CDR3 is TGTGCCAGCAGCTTAACCCAATCCACTGAAGCTTTCTTT.

In its sample, this clonotype was seen a few times. The J gene is TRBJ1-2, the V gene TRBV30, with D possibly being TRBD1 (6 bases). The CDR3 runs 14 residues. The V gene lost 5 bases and the J gene lost 1 base, with 14 bases spanning the gap. CDR1 GTSNPN and CDR2 SVGIG come from the germline V gene (reference sequence). The CDR3 DNA sequence: TGTGCCTGGGGTGAACAGGGAGTTAACTATGGCTACACCTTC. Its protein product is CAWGEQGVNYGYTF. Supplemented by reference TRBV30 and TRBJ1-2, the full variable domain reads SQTIHQWPATLVQPVGSPLSLECTVEGTSNPNLYWYRQAAGRGLQLLFYSVGIGQISSEVPQNLSASRPQDRQFILSSKKLLLSDSGFYLCAWGEQGVNYGYTFGSGTRLTVV.

This clonotype was picked up a small number of times. The rearrangement joins TRBV12-3 or TRBV12-4 to TRBJ1-4; the D is unclear. The CDR3 is made up of 17 amino acids. Trimming removed 2 bases from V and 0 bases from J, with 13 bases in between. In DNA, the CDR3 is TGTGCCAGCAGTTTAAGCCGGGGAAAGTCAACTAATGAAAAACTGTTTTTT. Its translation is CASSLSRGKSTNEKLFF.

The chain uses TRBV30 and TRBJ2-1; 7 bases are a match to TRBD2. Trimming removed 0 bases from V and 3 bases from J; junction bases left unmatched: 11. Looked up from germline, CDR1 is GTSNPN and CDR2 is SVGIG (reference sequence). CDR3 size: 17 residues. The CDR3 is CAWSVTLRGSLYNEQFF. DNA of the CDR3: TGTGCCTGGAGTGTAACCCTTCGCGGGAGCCTCTACAATGAGCAGTTCTTC.

There are many counts of this clonotype. The chain uses TRBV7-2 and TRBJ1-2, with no clear D. The germline CDR1 and CDR2 sequences are SGHTA and FQGNSA. The CDR3 length is 16 residues. V shed 1 base and J shed 4 bases, with 16 bases lying between them. For the CDR3, the DNA is TGTGCCAGCAGCTTAGATGGAGGATCCCTTATCTATGGCTACACCTTC. Its translation is CASSLDGGSLIYGYTF.

V usage is TRBV9 and J usage is TRBJ2-4, with 10 bases matching TRBD2. CDR1 SGDLS and CDR2 YYNGEE come from the germline V gene. This CDR3 comprises 18 residues. Germline trimming cut 1 base from V and 0 bases from J; bases unmatched to any gene: 7. The CDR3 sequence: CASSVYSGGPLAKNIQYF. The CDR3 coding sequence is TGTGCCAGCAGCGTATATAGCGGGGGGCCACTAGCCAAAAACATTCAGTACTTC. Full variable domain (missing parts from reference TRBV9 and TRBJ2-4): DSGVTQTPKHLITATGQRVTLRCSPRSGDLSVYWYQQSLDQGLQFLIQYYNGEERAKGNILERFSAQQFPDLHSELNLSSLELGDSALYFCASSVYSGGPLAKNIQYFGAGTRLSVL.

This chain links TRBV4-2 with TRBJ2-7; 10 bases line up with TRBD2. Germline lookup yields CDR1 LGHNA and CDR2 YNFKEQ. V dropped 0 bases and J dropped 3; count of bases not matched to a gene: 5. The CDR3 loop spans 16 amino acids. The CDR3 nucleotides are TGTGCCAGCAGCCAAGACGGGTTAGCGGGAGGCTACGAGCAGTACTTC. Encoded protein: CASSQDGLAGGYEQYF.

This clonotype was seen many times. CDR3 sequence: CASSEGQNTGELFF. Here the CDR3 DNA reads TGTGCCAGCAGTGAAGGACAGAACACCGGGGAGCTGTTTTTT. The rearrangement joins TRBV6-5 to TRBJ2-2; a possible D gene is TRBD1 (5 bases). Germline loops: CDR1 MNHEY, CDR2 SVGAGI. CDR3 length: 14 amino acids. V was trimmed by 5 bases and J by 1 base, leaving 8 bases between them.

The chain couples TRBV4-1 to TRBJ1-2; 12 bases fit TRBD1. CDR3 length equals 15 residues. J was trimmed by 8 bases and V by 7 bases; bases with no gene match: 11. Germline V gives CDR1 MGHRA, CDR2 YSYEKL. CDR3 loop: CASTYMGQGAGGYTF. In DNA, the CDR3 is TGCGCCAGCACCTATATGGGACAGGGGGCGGGCGGCTACACCTTC.

The V gene is TRBV5-5, the J gene TRBJ2-1, with a possible D match to TRBD1 (6 bases). The CDR3 loop spans 12 amino acids. In germline, CDR1 is SGHKS, CDR2 YYEKEE (reference sequence). V lost 4 bases to trimming and J lost 9 bases, with 11 bases between them. CDR3 in amino acids: CASSTTDSEQFF. The CDR3 bases are TGTGCCAGCAGCACCACGGACAGTGAGCAGTTCTTC.

V gene TRBV5-1 combines with J gene TRBJ2-2; 12 nucleotides agree with TRBD1. The germline V gene has CDR1 SGHRS and CDR2 YFSETQ. J gave up 4 bases and V 0 bases, and 1 base lay outside the gene matches. This CDR3 contains 16 residues. Here the CDR3 DNA reads TGCGCCAGCAGCTTGGGGGACAGGGGGCCCACCGGGGAGCTGTTTTTT. This translates into CASSLGDRGPTGELFF.

This clonotype was counted ten times or more. The rearrangement joins TRBV10-3 to TRBJ2-7; TRBD2 aligns across 11 bases. This CDR3 spans 14 amino acids. With 6 bases clipped from V and 2 bases from J, the junction kept 3 bases outside the gene matches. CDR1 and CDR2 (germline): ENHRY, SYGVKD. The CDR3 DNA follows: TGTGCCATCAGGTTAGCGGGAGGGCCCTACGAGCAGTACTTC. It yields the protein CAIRLAGGPYEQYF.

This rearrangement joins TRBV5-1 to TRBJ2-3; TRBD1 matches at 8 bases. V shed 4 bases and J 2 bases; nucleotides not matched to a gene: 3. This CDR3 spans 14 amino acids. Germline V lookup: CDR1 SGHRS, CDR2 YFSETQ. The DNA for the CDR3 is TGCGCCAGCAGCAAGGACAGGGTCACAGATACGCAGTATTTT. Translation: CASSKDRVTDTQYF.

This clonotype was seen a few times. The chain carries TRBV6-6 and TRBJ1-2, with 7 positions matching TRBD1. Germline V gene lookup returns CDR1 MNHNY and CDR2 SVGAGI (reference sequence). CDR3 length: 14 amino acids. Trimming took 6 bases from V and 6 from J; bases not matched to a gene: 10. CDR3 bases: TGTGCCAGCAGCCGCGACAGGGCAGTCCATGGCTACACCTTC. Translating gives CASSRDRAVHGYTF.

This clonotype came up many times. This chain uses TRBV5-6 with TRBJ2-5, with D possibly TRBD1 on 6 matching bases. Trimming took off 3 bases at V and 5 bases at J, with 14 bases between the two ends. This CDR3 contains 14 residues. CDR1 and CDR2 from the germline V gene are SGHDT and YYEEEE. The CDR3 here is CASSSQGRLETQYF. DNA for the CDR3: TGTGCCAGCAGCTCACAGGGACGGTTGGAGACCCAGTACTTC.

This clonotype was detected only a few times. At one end the junction does not follow the germline gene, possibly because of a read error. This chain joins TRBV7-7 and TRBJ2-1; D may be TRBD2 (5 bases). From germline, CDR1 is SSHAT and CDR2 FNYEAQ (reference sequence). The CDR3 is 15 amino acids. The CDR3 loop reads CASSSGLQVYNEQFF. In DNA form, the CDR3 reads TGTGCTAGCAGCTCCGGACTGCAGGTTTACAATGAGCAGTTCTTC.

This clonotype was counted at least ten times. The V and J genes are TRBV7-9 and TRBJ2-5, with 13 bases fitting TRBD2. CDR1 is SEHNR, CDR2 FQNEAQ, per germline (reference sequence). With V trimmed by 5 bases and J by 5 bases, 8 bases remained unmatched. The CDR3 loop spans 16 amino acids. In nucleotides, the CDR3 is TGTGCCAGCAGCGGCCGGACTAGCGGGAGTGAGGAGACCCAGTACTTC. It codes for CASSGRTSGSEETQYF.

This clonotype was seen a few times. The chain couples TRBV30 to TRBJ1-5; D might be TRBD1 (5 bases). The V and J ends lost 2 bases and 6 bases respectively, with 17 bases between them. Germline lookup yields CDR1 GTSNPN and CDR2 SVGIG (reference sequence). This CDR3 is 15 amino acids long. The DNA for the CDR3 is TGTGCCTGGAGTCCACCGGGGACCGTGGTTCAGCCCCAGCATTTT. Translation gives CAWSPPGTVVQPQHF.

Only a few counts were recorded for this clonotype. The chain joins TRBV4-1 to TRBJ2-7; D ambiguous. The CDR3 extends over 14 amino acids. Germline V gene lookup returns CDR1 MGHRA and CDR2 YSYEKL. Between the trimmed V and J ends, which lost 2 bases and 3 bases, there was a span of 11 bases. The CDR3 sequence: CASSQFAWIYEQYF. The CDR3 region has the DNA TGCGCCAGCAGCCAATTTGCATGGATCTACGAGCAGTACTTC.

This chain links TRBV20-1 with TRBJ2-7; D perhaps matches TRBD2 (6 bases). The germline CDR1 and CDR2 sequences are DFQATT and SNEGSKA (reference sequence). The CDR3 contains 11 residues. Trimming stripped 3 bases from V and 4 bases from J, with 7 bases between. The CDR3 sequence is CSARRGYEQYF. CDR3 coding DNA: TGCAGTGCTAGGCGGGGATACGAGCAGTACTTC.

This clonotype was seen more than once but under ten times. The chain uses TRBV12-3 or TRBV12-4 and TRBJ2-5; no clear D gene. V lost 1 base, J lost 4 bases, and 7 bases lay in between. This CDR3 contains 13 residues. Here the CDR3 reads CASSLDSGETQYF. The DNA of the CDR3 is TGTGCCAGCAGTTTAGACAGTGGAGAGACCCAGTACTTC.

The chain employs TRBV5-1 and TRBJ2-1; D gene uncertain. With 2 bases removed from V and 7 bases from J, the gap between germline ends came to 7 bases. The length of the CDR3 is 12 residues. Per the germline V gene, CDR1 is SGHRS and CDR2 is YFSETQ. CDR3 in amino acids: CASSFLGNEQFF. The CDR3 region has the DNA TGCGCCAGCAGCTTTCTAGGTAATGAGCAGTTCTTC.

This chain links TRBV12-3 or TRBV12-4 with TRBJ1-5, with D possibly being TRBD1 (5 bases). The ends were cut back, 7 bases at V and 7 bases at J, with 14 bases in the middle. The CDR3 loop spans 13 amino acids. The DNA of the CDR3 is TGTGCCAGCACCCCCGGCGGGGGACAGCCCCAGCATTTT. The encoded protein is CASTPGGGQPQHF.

The J gene is TRBJ1-1, the V gene TRBV20-1; 7 bases map to TRBD1. This CDR3 has 15 amino acids. Germline CDR1 DFQATT, CDR2 SNEGSKA (reference sequence). J lost 1 base, V lost 2 bases, and 7 bases had no gene match. CDR3 sequence reads: CSARLTGAPNTEAFF. As DNA, the CDR3 is TGCAGTGCTAGATTAACAGGGGCACCGAACACTGAAGCTTTCTTT.

V and J are TRBV18 and TRBJ1-5, with 7 bases identical to TRBD1. The CDR3 extends over 15 amino acids. Germline trimming cut 1 base from V and 4 bases from J; bases unmatched to any gene: 4. Looked up from germline, CDR1 is KGHSH and CDR2 is LQKENI. The CDR3 bases are TGTGCCAGCTCACCACGACAGGGTAGGAATCAGCCCCAGCATTTT. The encoded protein is CASSPRQGRNQPQHF. Supplemented by reference TRBV18 and TRBJ1-5, the full variable domain reads NAGVMQNPRHLVRRRGQEARLRCSPMKGHSHVYWYRQLPEEGLKFMVYLQKENIIDESGMPKERFSAEFPKEGPSILRIQQVVRGDSAAYFCASSPRQGRNQPQHFGDGTRLSIL.